This TCR beta chain was recovered during a study of T cells after yellow fever vaccination. Turning to the study itself: Fractions low in cell number were prepared with SMART-Seq v4 Ultra Low Input.

UMIs and a universal primer site were added when TCR cDNA was made by 5'RACE template switching. In TCRdb, the 5' RACE reads were re-called with MiXCR into one record per CDR3 protein. The data contain about 120,000 distinct CDR3 sequences, about 7.8% of them singletons. At least ten counts were recorded for this clonotype. Its antigen is still unknown. Study-wide findings and caveats: The secondary T-cell response peaked on day 5, not day 15, but was weaker. A minor fraction of clonotypes spanned both CD4 and CD8 compartments.

Germline loops: CDR1 SGHRS, CDR2 YFSETQ. The CDR3 is made up of 14 amino acids. Trimming cost V 4 bases and J 0 bases, with 10 bases left between them. The source was CD4+ T cells sorted from PBMCs, collected roughly seven weeks after the first yellow fever vaccination. This clonotype was sampled from a man aged 18-30 years who received the YFV17D yellow fever vaccine. The chain employs TRBV5-1 and TRBJ1-2; D uncertain. CDR3 in amino acids: CASSPLPANYGYTF. The DNA for the CDR3 is TGCGCCAGCAGCCCTCTTCCAGCTAACTATGGCTACACCTTC.